These 23 T cell receptor beta chains share one sample of origin, sequenced in a study of beta chain features in type 1 diabetes. The isolated RNA, all of it, was reverse transcribed, so expressed TCRB transcripts were what got sequenced. Only in-frame clones appear in the TCRdb table, and some are missing; sequencing was by immunoSEQ multiplex PCR. The sample consists of 680,000 or so clones, around 16% of them appearing once. Material for sequencing was naive CD4+ T cells from blood. These receptors were obtained from a man between 18 and 29 years old in good health.

This clone was detected a few times. CDR3 in amino acids: CASSPTLQVGNEQFF. In DNA, the CDR3 is TGTGCCAGCAGCCCCACACTGCAAGTGGGGAATGAGCAGTTCTTC. The V gene is TRBV7-2, the J gene TRBJ2-1; D gene uncertain. Looked up from germline, CDR1 is SGHTA and CDR2 is FQGNSA. The CDR3 covers 15 residues. Trimming took 5 bases from V and 7 from J, leaving 18 bases between them.

This clone was detected only a few times. Here the CDR3 DNA reads TGTGCCAGTAGTATCTCTCCTAATAGCAATCAGCCCCAGCATTTT. This gives the protein CASSISPNSNQPQHF. This chain links TRBV19 with TRBJ1-5; D is ambiguous. The CDR3 is 15 residues long. The germline V gene has CDR1 LNHDA and CDR2 SQIVND (reference sequence). V lost 3 bases to trimming and J lost 0 bases, with 9 bases between them.

This clone has a handful of counts. The V gene is TRBV11-1, the J gene TRBJ2-7; D is uncertain. V lost 1 base and J lost 1, with 8 bases in between. Germline assignment: CDR1 SGHAT and CDR2 FQDESV (reference sequence). This CDR3 comprises 14 residues. As DNA, the CDR3 is TGTGCCAGCAGCTTAGATTTGTCGTCCTACGAGCAGTACTTC. Translating it yields CASSLDLSSYEQYF.

The chain uses TRBV11-2 and TRBJ2-3, with TRBD2 as a possible D gene (7 bases). Germline V lookup: CDR1 SGHAT, CDR2 FQNNGV. The length of the CDR3 is 13 residues. V was shortened by 5 bases and J by 14 bases, with 20 bases between the two germline ends. The CDR3, as DNA: TGTGCCAGCAGCCCCGAAGGGGGGGGCGTTAGGTATTTT. This translates into CASSPEGGGVRYF.

V usage is TRBV7-3 and J usage is TRBJ1-5, with D possibly TRBD1 on 5 matching bases. Trimming removed 5 bases from V and 3 bases from J, with 8 bases in between. This CDR3 region has 13 residues. The V gene's germline CDR1 is SGHTA and CDR2 FQGTGA. Here the CDR3 reads CASSPQVNQPQHF. The CDR3 region has the DNA TGTGCCAGCAGCCCACAGGTCAATCAGCCCCAGCATTTT.

This clone was counted a few times. The DNA for the CDR3 is TGTGCCATCAGTGAGTCACAGCCTAATGAAAAACTGTTTTTT. It yields the protein CAISESQPNEKLFF. The chain employs TRBV10-3 and TRBJ1-4; D gene ambiguous. CDR1 is ENHRY, CDR2 SYGVKD, per germline. The CDR3 has 14 amino acids. Trimming removed 0 bases at V and 3 bases at J, with 5 bases between.

V usage is TRBV19 and J usage is TRBJ1-6, with a tentative D call TRBD1 (5 bases). The germline V gene has CDR1 LNHDA and CDR2 SQIVND (reference sequence). V lost 2 bases, J lost 6 bases, and 14 bases lay in between. CDR3 length: 16 residues. The CDR3 loop reads CASSISSGPGNSPLHF. CDR3 bases: TGTGCCAGTAGTATATCCTCGGGACCGGGTAATTCACCCCTCCACTTT.

The chain links TRBV7-8 to TRBJ2-7, with unresolved D. Germline V gene lookup returns CDR1 SGHVS and CDR2 FQNEAQ. This CDR3 has 15 residues. The V gene lost 5 bases and the J gene lost 4 bases, with 18 bases spanning the gap. CDR3 bases: TGTGCCAGCAGCCTTCTTCGGGCACAAGTGTACGAGCAGTACTTC. It translates to CASSLLRAQVYEQYF.

This chain connects TRBV15 to TRBJ1-5; TRBD1 aligns across 9 bases. The CDR3 runs to 16 residues. Germline V CDR1 and CDR2: LNHNV, YYDKDF (reference sequence). The junction had 8 bases not matched to a gene; V was cut back by 3 bases and J by 5 bases. CDR3 protein: CATSSGPGQGHQPQHF. The CDR3 DNA sequence: TGTGCCACCAGCAGTGGTCCGGGACAGGGACATCAGCCCCAGCATTTT. The full variable domain, its missing parts supplied by reference TRBV15 and TRBJ1-5, is DAMVIQNPRYQVTQFGKPVTLSCSQTLNHNVMYWYQQKSSQAPKLLFHYYDKDFNNEADTPDNFQSRRPNTSFCFLDIRSPGLGDTAMYLCATSSGPGQGHQPQHFGDGTRLSIL.

On this clone itself: In the same sample, other DNA sequences code for this CDR3. The V gene is TRBV7-2, the J gene TRBJ2-1; D is possibly TRBD2 (6 bases). V dropped 1 base and J dropped 2 bases, with 6 bases sitting between them. The CDR3 sequence is 14 residues long. From germline, CDR1 is SGHTA and CDR2 FQGNSA. CDR3 sequence reads: CASSLGLAYNEQFF. The CDR3 DNA sequence: TGTGCCAGCAGCTTAGGACTAGCCTACAATGAGCAGTTCTTC.

This clone came up a few times. The rearrangement joins TRBV29-1 to TRBJ2-3; no firm D call. The germline gives CDR1 SQVTM, CDR2 ANQGSEA. Trimming took off 7 bases at V and 0 bases at J, with 8 bases between the two ends. CDR3 length: 12 amino acids. CDR3 nucleotides: TGCAGCGCTGAGGACAGCACAGATACGCAGTATTTT. It codes for CSAEDSTDTQYF.

This clone was counted a few times. The chain links TRBV10-3 to TRBJ2-3; 10 nucleotides align to TRBD2. Trimming at V came to 4 bases and at J to 3 bases, leaving 1 base not matched to a gene. There are 14 residues in the CDR3. The germline gives CDR1 ENHRY, CDR2 SYGVKD. The CDR3 region is CAISVSGRTDTQYF. For the CDR3, the DNA is TGTGCCATCAGTGTTAGCGGGAGGACAGATACGCAGTATTTT.

This clone occurred a few times. J is TRBJ2-7 and V is TRBV6-6; tentative D call: TRBD1 (5 bases). Per germline, CDR1 MNHNY and CDR2 SVGAGI (reference sequence). Trimming removed 5 bases at V and 0 bases at J, with 11 bases between. This CDR3 is built from 14 residues. CDR3: CASSPRQSSYEQYF. The CDR3 DNA reads TGTGCCAGCAGTCCGCGACAGAGCTCCTACGAGCAGTACTTC.

V is TRBV2 and J is TRBJ1-2, with a possible D match to TRBD1 (6 bases). Germline-derived CDR1 and CDR2 are SNHLY and FYNNEI. The V end lost 3 bases, the J end lost 7 bases, and 15 bases lay between the germline ends. The CDR3 is 14 amino acids. CDR3 protein: CASSDGSNRAGYTF. CDR3 DNA sequence: TGTGCCAGCAGTGATGGGTCTAACAGGGCTGGCTACACCTTC.

V usage is TRBV5-6 and J usage is TRBJ2-5, with D tentatively TRBD1 (5 bases). V lost 4 bases and J 0 bases, leaving 10 bases between the germline ends. The germline V gene encodes CDR1 SGHDT and CDR2 YYEEEE. This CDR3 is 14 amino acids long. This CDR3 is CASSPDMHQETQYF. In nucleotides, the CDR3 is TGTGCCAGCAGCCCGGACATGCACCAAGAGACCCAGTACTTC.

In its sample, this clone was seen a few times. This chain connects TRBV30 to TRBJ2-7; D possibly corresponds to TRBD2 (6 bases). This CDR3 comprises 12 residues. V was pared by 1 base and J by 8 bases, with 12 bases between. Looked up from germline, CDR1 is GTSNPN and CDR2 is SVGIG (reference sequence). The CDR3 sequence: CAWSAQGGKQYF. Here the CDR3 DNA reads TGTGCCTGGAGTGCACAAGGAGGGAAGCAGTACTTC. Looking up the rest from reference TRBV30 and TRBJ2-7 gives the full variable domain: SQTIHQWPATLVQPVGSPLSLECTVEGTSNPNLYWYRQAAGRGLQLLFYSVGIGQISSEVPQNLSASRPQDRQFILSSKKLLLSDSGFYLCAWSAQGGKQYFGPGTRLTVT.

The chain carries TRBV7-9 and TRBJ1-1; D is ambiguous. The CDR3 consists of 16 residues. The germline V gene encodes CDR1 SEHNR and CDR2 FQNEAQ (reference sequence). V shed 6 bases and J shed 2 bases, with 19 bases lying between them. CDR3 protein: CASRARSEQPNTEAFF. The CDR3 DNA reads as TGTGCCAGCAGAGCAAGGAGTGAACAGCCTAACACTGAAGCTTTCTTT.

Regarding this clone: This sample includes further DNA sequences coding for the same CDR3. Here the CDR3 DNA reads TGTGCCAGCAGCGTAGGCCAGGGAAATCAGCCCCAGCATTTT. This encodes CASSVGQGNQPQHF. J is TRBJ1-5 and V is TRBV9; maybe TRBD1 (5 bases). The CDR3 loop spans 14 amino acids. In germline, CDR1 is SGDLS, CDR2 YYNGEE. Trimming removed 0 bases at V and 4 bases at J, with 8 bases between.

This clone has ten or more counts. Different DNA sequences within this sample yield the same CDR3. V usage is TRBV10-3 and J usage is TRBJ2-5; no reliable D call. Germline V gene data show CDR1 as ENHRY and CDR2 as SYGVKD. The CDR3 runs to 11 residues. Deletions cut 3 bases from V and 4 bases from J, with 3 bases between. This CDR3 reads CAISERETQYF. The DNA for the CDR3 is TGTGCCATCAGTGAAAGAGAGACCCAGTACTTC.

The V and J genes are TRBV5-1 and TRBJ2-7; the D gene is possibly TRBD2 (6 bases). Germline CDR1 reads SGHRS; CDR2 reads YFSETQ. This CDR3 is 12 amino acids long. The V and J ends lost 4 bases and 8 bases respectively, with 13 bases between them. The CDR3 DNA reads as TGCGCCAGCAGCCTAGCGACAGAAAAGCAGTACTTC. It encodes CASSLATEKQYF. Full variable domain (outside the CDR3, taken from reference TRBV5-1 and TRBJ2-7): KAGVTQTPRYLIKTRGQQVTLSCSPISGHRSVSWYQQTPGQGLQFLFEYFSETQRNKGNFPGRFSGRQFSNSRSEMNVSTLELGDSALYLCASSLATEKQYFGPGTRLTVT.

A few counts support this clone. The V gene is TRBV6-6, the J gene TRBJ1-5; the D gene is possibly TRBD1 (5 bases). V shed 8 bases and J shed 0 bases, with 14 bases lying between them. The CDR3 is 15 residues long. Germline CDR1 MNHNY, CDR2 SVGAGI (reference sequence). In DNA form, the CDR3 reads TGTGCCAGCCGCAGAGGGGAGGATAGCAATCAGCCCCAGCATTTT. Encoded protein: CASRRGEDSNQPQHF.

This clone has just a few counts. The J gene is TRBJ1-1, the V gene TRBV28, with D possibly matching TRBD1 (5 bases). The CDR3 loop spans 14 amino acids. Germline assignment: CDR1 MDHEN and CDR2 SYDVKM. Trimming took off 8 bases at V and 9 bases at J, with 22 bases between the two ends. In DNA, the CDR3 is TGTGCCAGCTATACCCCTGGGGGTCTCCCCCAAGCTTTCTTT. It is translated as CASYTPGGLPQAFF.

The V gene is TRBV18, the J gene TRBJ1-2, with D possibly matching TRBD1 (5 bases). The CDR3 sequence is 15 residues long. V was pared by 0 bases and J by 3 bases, with 11 bases between. Looked up from germline, CDR1 is KGHSH and CDR2 is LQKENI. CDR3 sequence (DNA): TGTGCCAGCTCACCACCGGGGCAGGGAGACTATGGCTACACCTTC. Translated: CASSPPGQGDYGYTF.